This paragraph covers one T cell receptor (beta chain) sequence. This clonotype was counted ten times or more. Which antigen it targets is not known. Base-call qualities are not available, and no considerably larger clone is one nucleotide away. These data are taken from a study of Graves' ophthalmopathy and Graves' hyperthyroidism (dated by TCRdb to between 2018 and 2020). For context, the study as a whole: Peripheral blood was collected at initial diagnosis, before any treatment. In over five hyperthyroidism patients, the T-cell repertoires found in thyroid tissue were compared with those found in blood. A discovery set of 95 to 100 patients (43 ophthalmopathy, 60 or so stable hyperthyroidism) was enrolled to explore V-J signatures distinguishing ophthalmopathy from hyperthyroidism. Following sample collection, hyperthyroidism patients were given methimazole at a starting dose of 30 mg daily, and ophthalmopathy patients were given high-dose intravenous methylprednisolone. An independent validation cohort comprised 18 hyperthyroidism patients and 17 patients who later progressed from hyperthyroidism to ophthalmopathy. The study used signatures of the TCR beta repertoire to tell Graves' ophthalmopathy apart from Graves' hyperthyroidism and to predict which patients would progress to ophthalmopathy. In total, some 130 blood samples were TCR-sequenced: roughly 45 ophthalmopathy, under 85 hyperthyroidism and around 17 hyperthyroidism-to-ophthalmopathy patients. Broad study findings and their caveats: The 13-signature model separated ophthalmopathy from stable hyperthyroidism with 85% to 90% sensitivity and approximately 81% specificity in cross-validation, and 80%/75% in the test set. Among expanded thyroid clonotypes with frequency above 0.001, most also showed up in blood, which suggests that blood repertoires may reflect the thyroid immune response. In validation, the model predicted ophthalmopathy progression with about 64% sensitivity and roughly 72% specificity; around twelve predicted patients were CT-confirmed with GO in a median of 6.5 months. Sample size was not predetermined statistically, and investigators were not blinded to group allocation.

For repertoire sequencing, TCR beta CDR3 regions were amplified from RNA transcripts. The first round of RT-PCR was done with HTBI primers and the Qiagen OneStep RT-PCR kit, and was followed by a second round of multiplex PCR, then size selection and purification. Libraries were sequenced on an Illumina HiSeq2000 using paired-end 100 bp reads. As for how the authors treated the data: Reads were processed with SOAPnuke, discarding reads with adapters, uncalled bases, mean Phred below 15, or no exact constant-primer or identifier match. COPE v1.2.5 was used to merge the high-quality paired reads. Each unique nucleotide sequence was treated as a clonotype, and MiTCR v1.1 was used to align the clonotypes to the IMGT TRB V, D and J references. The analysis was limited to V-J combinations with a frequency above 0.0001, which together covered roughly 99% of repertoires. For each V-J combination, a TCR clonal expansion and chaos score was defined as F50 clonal expansion divided by the chaos observed in the TCRdist matrix. Features were reduced by Welch's t-statistics and random forest to around 13 V-J combinations, which fed a naive Bayes classifier. The similarity between thyroid and blood repertoires was quantified using the Morisita-Horn index. In-frame beta chains were kept once TCRdb had trimmed the public reads at Q25 with fastp and called clones with MiXCR. Each CDR3 protein appears once, grouped with its most common genes and DNA. The authors' filters were not applied to this entry. Counted in this sample were around 600,000 distinct CDR3 sequences; about two fifths of them appeared once. The ten most abundant clones make up roughly 3% of the sample.

Ophthalmopathy patients were characterized by moderately to severely active disease, a Clinical Activity Score of at least 3, a NOSPECS grade of at least 4, and a disease duration under 3 months. Patients with other autoimmune diseases, uncontrolled infections, pregnancy or lactation were excluded. Clinical symptoms, serum thyroxine, TRAb, thyroid ultrasound and orbital computed tomography formed the basis of the diagnosis. Ficoll-Paque density gradient centrifugation was used to isolate PBMCs from about 9.4 ml of fresh peripheral blood. Trizol reagent was used to extract the total RNA, and its quality was then checked on an Agilent 2100 Bioanalyzer. Trimmed from V: 4 bases; trimmed from J: 3 bases; junction bases lacking a gene match: 9. CDR1 and CDR2, per the germline V gene, are MGHRA and YSYEKL. Reading from cysteine to phenylalanine, the CDR3 counts 16 amino acids. Only CDR3 DNA is held: 48 bases, read in frame from base 1.

This TCR was recovered from an adult man with Graves' ophthalmopathy. Rearrangement joined TRBV4-1 to TRBJ1-1; 9 bases in the junction line up with TRBD1. The sample consisted of peripheral blood. In nucleotides, the sequence is TGCGCCAGCAGCCCAATAATGGACAGGGGATACACTGAAGCTTTCTTT. It translates as CASSPIMDRGYTEAFF.